The 32 T cell receptor beta chains below come from one sample, sequenced in a study of control samples from healthy donors and cancer patients. The protocol was immunoSEQ multiplex PCR, while the TCRdb copy is restricted to in-frame clones and leaves out a portion. The data show about 120,000 clones, 89% seen once. Sequencing was done on a sample of blood. These receptors were collected from a man between 45 and 60 years old in good health.

V gene TRBV28 combines with J gene TRBJ1-1, with D perhaps TRBD1 (5 bases). Germline CDR1 and CDR2: MDHEN and SYDVKM. The CDR3 is 14 residues long. V lost 6 bases and J 0 bases, leaving 11 bases between the germline ends. For the CDR3, the DNA is TGTGCCAGCAGACCACAGGCGATGAACACTGAAGCTTTCTTT. Its translation: CASRPQAMNTEAFF.

V gene TRBV24-1 combines with J gene TRBJ2-1; D ambiguous. V lost 4 bases and J 8 bases, leaving 11 bases between the germline ends. This CDR3 region has 13 residues. Per the germline V gene, CDR1 is KGHDR and CDR2 is SFDVKD. As DNA, the CDR3 is TGTGCCACCAGTGACGCTTACAGCGATGAGCAGTTCTTC. Amino acids: CATSDAYSDEQFF.

This chain links TRBV2 with TRBJ2-7, with unresolved D. CDR1 and CDR2 (germline): SNHLY, FYNNEI. Trimming took 4 bases from V and 5 from J, leaving 6 bases between them. The CDR3 length is 11 residues. DNA of the CDR3: TGTGCCAGCAGTGTGTACCACGAGCAGTACTTC. It translates to CASSVYHEQYF.

This clone was found once. J is TRBJ1-4 and V is TRBV12-5, with D tentatively TRBD1 (6 bases). CDR1 is LGHNT and CDR2 is FRNRAP in the germline V gene. Trimming pared 2 bases from V and 7 bases from J, leaving 17 bases between. The CDR3 runs to 16 residues. In DNA, the CDR3 is TGTGCTAGTGGTTTGATCCAAGGGGGTGGAGCTGAAAAACTGTTTTTT. It yields the protein CASGLIQGGGAEKLFF.

V is TRBV10-1 and J is TRBJ2-7; tentatively, D is TRBD1 (6 bases). This CDR3 is 15 amino acids long. V dropped 0 bases and J dropped 7 bases, with 16 bases sitting between them. Germline-derived CDR1 and CDR2 are WNHNN and SYGVQD (reference sequence). CDR3 DNA sequence: TGCGCCAGCAGTGAGTCCTCGACAGGACGAGGAGAGCAGTACTTC. This translates into CASSESSTGRGEQYF.

V and J are TRBV5-1 and TRBJ2-3; no clear D. V was pared by 1 base and J by 1 base, with 7 bases between. The CDR3 is made up of 14 amino acids. Per the germline V gene, CDR1 is SGHRS and CDR2 is YFSETQ. The CDR3 DNA reads as TGCGCCAGCAGCTTGCATCCAGGCACAGATACGCAGTATTTT. The encoded protein is CASSLHPGTDTQYF.

With respect to this clone: This CDR3 is also generated by other DNA sequences in the sample. CDR3 coding DNA: TGTGCCAGTAGTATAAGGGAGACCCAGTACTTC. Amino acids: CASSIRETQYF. V usage is TRBV19 and J usage is TRBJ2-5; D is uncertain. This CDR3 has 11 residues. With 2 bases removed from V and 5 bases from J, the gap between germline ends came to 3 bases. Germline-derived CDR1 and CDR2 are LNHDA and SQIVND (reference sequence).

The gene calls are TRBV5-1 and TRBJ1-1; D unclear. The CDR3 has 15 residues. CDR1 SGHRS and CDR2 YFSETQ come from the germline V gene. Trimming took 5 bases from V and 0 from J, leaving 14 bases between them. The CDR3 nucleotides read TGCGCCAGCAGAAAGATAGGCGGGATGAACACTGAAGCTTTCTTT. This translates into CASRKIGGMNTEAFF.

The chain links TRBV6-5 to TRBJ1-2, with D possibly matching TRBD1 (6 bases). CDR1 is MNHEY, CDR2 SVGAGI, per germline. Trimming cost V 6 bases and J 6 bases, with 14 bases left between them. CDR3 length: 13 amino acids. The CDR3 reads CASSSDRTHGYTF. For the CDR3, the DNA is TGTGCCAGCAGCTCTGACAGGACTCATGGCTACACCTTC.

The chain recombines TRBV27 with TRBJ2-1; D might be TRBD1 (5 bases). CDR3 length: 15 residues. With 4 bases removed from V and 5 bases from J, the gap between germline ends came to 15 bases. Germline lookup yields CDR1 MNHEY and CDR2 SMNVEV (reference sequence). CDR3 sequence (DNA): TGTGCCAGCAGTTCCCAGGGTAGGGGCCACAATGAGCAGTTCTTC. Amino acids: CASSSQGRGHNEQFF.

This chain uses TRBV6-5 with TRBJ2-7; TRBD1 matches 7 bases. CDR3 length: 15 amino acids. Germline V CDR1 and CDR2: MNHEY, SVGAGI. J gave up 3 bases and V 6 bases, and 11 bases lay outside the gene matches. This chain's CDR3 is CASRPLGTVLYEQYF. In DNA form, the CDR3 reads TGTGCCAGCAGGCCTTTAGGGACAGTTCTCTACGAGCAGTACTTC.

The V gene is TRBV18, the J gene TRBJ2-1; TRBD2 matches 8 bases. Germline V gives CDR1 KGHSH, CDR2 LQKENI. The J segment lost 9 bases and the V segment lost 0 bases, leaving 10 bases of the junction unmatched. There are 16 residues in the CDR3. The CDR3 reads CASSPPNQAGDGEQFF. CDR3 nucleotide sequence: TGTGCCAGCTCACCACCGAATCAAGCGGGGGATGGTGAGCAGTTCTTC.

The V gene is TRBV27, the J gene TRBJ1-2, with TRBD1 as a possible D gene (6 bases). Germline loops: CDR1 MNHEY, CDR2 SMNVEV (reference sequence). The CDR3 spans 13 residues. V was trimmed by 5 bases and J by 5 bases, leaving 12 bases between them. CDR3 loop: CASSPWTEYGYTF. CDR3 in DNA: TGTGCCAGCAGTCCCTGGACAGAGTATGGCTACACCTTC.

This clone has more than one count but fewer than ten. V and J are TRBV4-2 and TRBJ2-7, with D possibly TRBD1 on 6 matching bases. Per the germline V gene, CDR1 is LGHNA and CDR2 is YNFKEQ. Trimming cost V 4 bases and J 3 bases, with 7 bases left between them. CDR3 length equals 12 residues. DNA of the CDR3: TGTGCCAGCAGCCTAGGGGGCTACGAGCAGTACTTC. It translates to CASSLGGYEQYF.

This chain connects TRBV18 to TRBJ1-1; no clear D. This CDR3 spans 14 amino acids. Germline V gene data show CDR1 as KGHSH and CDR2 as LQKENI. Between the trimmed V and J ends, which lost 0 bases and 4 bases, there was a span of 9 bases. CDR3 protein: CASSPPNTRTEAFF. The CDR3 DNA is TGTGCCAGCTCACCACCGAACACTCGCACTGAAGCTTTCTTT.

In this sample, this clone turned up once. The chain links TRBV2 to TRBJ2-7; 8 nucleotides line up with TRBD1. Germline CDR1 SNHLY, CDR2 FYNNEI. This CDR3 has 14 residues. V lost 5 bases and J lost 5; bases outside the gene matches: 8. Written as DNA, the CDR3 is TGTGCCAGCAGTCTCGGACAGGGCGGCCACGAGCAGTACTTC. Amino acids: CASSLGQGGHEQYF.

This clone was detected once. J is TRBJ2-3 and V is TRBV14, with TRBD2 matching 9 bases. V dropped 5 bases and J dropped 3; count of bases not matched to a gene: 9. This CDR3 has 16 amino acids. Germline CDR1 reads SGHDN; CDR2 reads FVKESK. CDR3 DNA: TGTGCCAGCAGCTTCCTAGCGGGGTCTGGGACAGATACGCAGTATTTT. Translating gives CASSFLAGSGTDTQYF. Full variable domain (rest looked up from reference TRBV14 and TRBJ2-3): EAGVTQFPSHSVIEKGQTVTLRCDPISGHDNLYWYRRVMGKEIKFLLHFVKESKQDESGMPNNRFLAERTGGTYSTLKVQPAELEDSGVYFCASSFLAGSGTDTQYFGPGTRLTVL.

This chain uses TRBV25-1 with TRBJ2-3; D uncertain. The germline V gene encodes CDR1 MGHDK and CDR2 SYGVNS. The CDR3 is 12 residues long. The V end was cut by 1 base, the J end by 5 bases, with 4 bases between. CDR3 DNA sequence: TGTGCCAGCAGTGAATGGGGAGATACGCAGTATTTT. It is translated as CASSEWGDTQYF.

In DNA form, the CDR3 reads TGTGCCAGCAGTAGCCCCCAGGCCATGAACACTGAAGCTTTCTTT. Its translation: CASSSPQAMNTEAFF. This chain uses TRBV25-1 with TRBJ1-1; D remains unclear. Germline assignment: CDR1 MGHDK and CDR2 SYGVNS. V was trimmed by 5 bases and J by 0 bases, leaving 13 bases between them. The CDR3 sequence is 15 residues long.

This chain joins TRBV4-3 and TRBJ1-2; D unclear. Germline CDR1 LGHNA, CDR2 YSLEER. CDR3 length: 17 residues. With 0 bases removed from V and 0 bases from J, the gap between germline ends came to 14 bases. The CDR3: CASSQESPWRSNYGYTF. DNA of the CDR3: TGCGCCAGCAGCCAAGAATCCCCTTGGAGGTCTAACTATGGCTACACCTTC.

The rearrangement links TRBV2 to TRBJ1-1; 8 bases fit TRBD1. The CDR3 contains 14 residues. CDR1 is SNHLY and CDR2 is FYNNEI in the germline V gene. V lost 6 bases, J lost 0 bases, and 3 bases stayed unmatched. In DNA, the CDR3 is TGTGCCAGCAGGGGACAGGCCTTGAACACTGAAGCTTTCTTT. Amino acid sequence: CASRGQALNTEAFF.

The chain links TRBV4-3 to TRBJ2-4; D is perhaps TRBD2 (5 bases). From germline, CDR1 is LGHNA and CDR2 YSLEER. Between the trimmed V and J ends, which lost 2 bases and 1 base, there was a span of 9 bases. The CDR3 contains 15 residues. This CDR3 is CASSQSPGAKNIQYF. The CDR3, as DNA: TGCGCCAGCAGCCAATCCCCGGGGGCCAAAAACATTCAGTACTTC.

This rearrangement joins TRBV18 to TRBJ1-2, with 7 bases that match TRBD1. This CDR3 has 13 amino acids. Trimming took 4 bases from V and 3 from J; bases not matched to a gene: 2. CDR1 and CDR2 from the germline V gene are KGHSH and LQKENI. This chain's CDR3 is CASSQTGDYGYTF. The CDR3, as DNA: TGTGCCAGCTCACAAACAGGGGACTATGGCTACACCTTC.

The chain is built from TRBV20-1 and TRBJ1-1, with D unclear. The CDR3 is made up of 11 amino acids. The germline V gene has CDR1 DFQATT and CDR2 SNEGSKA (reference sequence). Trimming removed 7 bases at V and 1 base at J, with 7 bases between. The chain's CDR3 is CSGVENTEAFF. In nucleotides, the CDR3 is TGCAGTGGGGTGGAGAACACTGAAGCTTTCTTT.

The chain employs TRBV14 and TRBJ1-1; no clear D gene. The germline V gene encodes CDR1 SGHDN and CDR2 FVKESK. The V end lost 1 base, the J end lost 4 bases, and 7 bases lay between the germline ends. The CDR3 has 13 residues. The CDR3 protein is CASSQAWGTEAFF. In nucleotides, the CDR3 is TGTGCCAGCAGCCAAGCGTGGGGCACTGAAGCTTTCTTT.

The chain carries TRBV7-2 and TRBJ1-1, with D possibly matching TRBD1 (6 bases). Germline-derived CDR1 and CDR2 are SGHTA and FQGNSA. The CDR3 loop spans 13 amino acids. Trimming shortened V by 3 bases and J by 3 bases, and 8 bases separated the two germline ends. The CDR3 nucleotides read TGTGCCAGCAGCTTTACAGGGCACACTGAAGCTTTCTTT. It translates to CASSFTGHTEAFF.

The V gene is TRBV7-2, the J gene TRBJ2-3; D may be TRBD1 or TRBD2 (6 bases each). Trimming shortened V by 1 base and J by 2 bases, and 10 bases separated the two germline ends. Per the germline V gene, CDR1 is SGHTA and CDR2 is FQGNSA. The CDR3 contains 15 residues. The CDR3 sequence is CASSLGRGFTDTQYF. The CDR3 DNA follows: TGTGCCAGCAGCTTAGGGAGGGGGTTCACAGATACGCAGTATTTT. The whole variable domain, remainder taken from reference TRBV7-2 and TRBJ2-3, is GAGVSQSPSNKVTEKGKDVELRCDPISGHTALYWYRQSLGQGLEFLIYFQGNSAPDKSGLPSDRFSAERTGGSVSTLTIQRTQQEDSAVYLCASSLGRGFTDTQYFGPGTRLTVL.

The rearrangement links TRBV5-8 to TRBJ1-1, with TRBD1 as a possible D gene (5 bases). Germline CDR1 and CDR2: SGHTS and YDEGEE. There are 14 residues in the CDR3. Trimming shortened V by 6 bases and J by 1 base, and 13 bases separated the two germline ends. The CDR3 sequence is CASTPNDRNTEAFF. The CDR3 DNA reads as TGTGCCAGCACCCCTAACGACAGGAACACTGAAGCTTTCTTT.

CDR3 sequence reads: CSVEDVGEQYF. The CDR3 coding sequence is TGCAGCGTTGAAGATGTCGGCGAGCAGTACTTC. The chain joins TRBV29-1 to TRBJ2-7; D call uncertain. Germline V gives CDR1 SQVTM, CDR2 ANQGSEA. The CDR3 runs to 11 residues. Between the trimmed V and J ends, which lost 0 bases and 6 bases, there was a span of 6 bases.

The J gene is TRBJ1-1, the V gene TRBV9; 8 bases are a match to TRBD1. Germline V CDR1 and CDR2: SGDLS, YYNGEE. The CDR3 loop spans 15 amino acids. Trimming took 0 bases from V and 4 from J; bases not matched to a gene: 5. The CDR3 DNA reads TGTGCCAGCAGCGTAGGAACAGGGGGAGGCACTGAAGCTTTCTTT. Amino acids: CASSVGTGGGTEAFF.

The J gene is TRBJ1-2, the V gene TRBV12-3 or TRBV12-4, with D maybe TRBD1 (6 bases). The CDR3 runs to 13 residues. Trimming took off 5 bases at V and 8 bases at J, with 15 bases between the two ends. Here the CDR3 DNA reads TGTGCCAGCAGTCCACAGGGAAATCGGGGCTACACCTTC. Residues: CASSPQGNRGYTF.

This clone has a single count. This chain joins TRBV9 and TRBJ2-5, with TRBD2 matching over 12 bases. The V gene's germline CDR1 is SGDLS and CDR2 YYNGEE. J was trimmed by 5 bases and V by 6 bases; bases with no gene match: 11. The CDR3 covers 16 residues. CDR3 sequence reads: CASTTSGGINGETQYF. In DNA form, the CDR3 reads TGTGCCAGCACAACTAGCGGGGGGATAAATGGGGAGACCCAGTACTTC.